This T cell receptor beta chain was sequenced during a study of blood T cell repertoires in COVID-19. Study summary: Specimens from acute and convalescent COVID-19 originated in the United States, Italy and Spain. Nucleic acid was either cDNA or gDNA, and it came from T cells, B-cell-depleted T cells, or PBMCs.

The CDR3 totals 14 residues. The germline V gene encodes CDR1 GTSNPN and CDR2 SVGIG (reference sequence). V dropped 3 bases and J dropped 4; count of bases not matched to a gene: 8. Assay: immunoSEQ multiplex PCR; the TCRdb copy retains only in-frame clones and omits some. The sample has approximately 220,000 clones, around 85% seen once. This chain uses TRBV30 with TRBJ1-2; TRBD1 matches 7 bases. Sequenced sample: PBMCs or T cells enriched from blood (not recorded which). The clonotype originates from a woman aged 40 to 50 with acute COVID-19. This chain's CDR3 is CAWRHLGQTYGYTF. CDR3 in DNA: TGTGCCTGGAGGCATCTGGGACAGACCTATGGCTACACCTTC.